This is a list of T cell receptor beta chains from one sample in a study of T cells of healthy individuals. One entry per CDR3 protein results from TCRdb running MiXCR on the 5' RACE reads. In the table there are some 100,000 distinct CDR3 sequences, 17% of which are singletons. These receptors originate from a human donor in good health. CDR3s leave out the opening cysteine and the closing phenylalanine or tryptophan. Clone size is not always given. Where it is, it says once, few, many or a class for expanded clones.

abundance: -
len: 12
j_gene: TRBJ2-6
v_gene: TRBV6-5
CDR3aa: ASRARSGANVLT

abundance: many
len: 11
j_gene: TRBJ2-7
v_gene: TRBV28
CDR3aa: ASSFNSGVSRY

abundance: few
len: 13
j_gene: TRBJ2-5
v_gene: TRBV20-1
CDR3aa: SASPQGLTLETQY

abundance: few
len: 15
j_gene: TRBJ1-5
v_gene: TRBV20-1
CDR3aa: SAPGAESIYGNQPQH

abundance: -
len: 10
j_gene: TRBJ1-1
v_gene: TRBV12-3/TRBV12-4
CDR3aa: ASSWGSGKAF

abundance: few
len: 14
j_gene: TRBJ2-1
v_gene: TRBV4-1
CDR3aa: ASSQLPESSYNEQF

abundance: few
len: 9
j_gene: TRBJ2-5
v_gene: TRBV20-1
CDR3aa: SAPPHETQY

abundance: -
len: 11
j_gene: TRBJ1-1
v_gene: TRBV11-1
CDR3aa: ASSLDRDTEAF

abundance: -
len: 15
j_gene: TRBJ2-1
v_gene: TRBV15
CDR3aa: ATSRLGLAGGKNEQF

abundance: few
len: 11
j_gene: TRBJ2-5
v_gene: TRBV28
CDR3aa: ASSLGPFGTQY

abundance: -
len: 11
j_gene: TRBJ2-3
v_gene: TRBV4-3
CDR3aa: ASSPGVTDTQY

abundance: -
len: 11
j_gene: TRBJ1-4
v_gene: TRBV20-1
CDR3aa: SARDATNEKLF

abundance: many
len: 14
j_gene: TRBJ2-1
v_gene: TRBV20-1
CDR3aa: SGLGGAGDSYNEQF

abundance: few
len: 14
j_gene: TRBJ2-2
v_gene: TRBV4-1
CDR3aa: ASSQVNTANTGELF

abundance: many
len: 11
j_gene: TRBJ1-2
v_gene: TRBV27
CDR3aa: ASSLAGGGGYT

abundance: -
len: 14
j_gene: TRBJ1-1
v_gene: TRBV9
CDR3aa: ASSVASHDRGTEAF

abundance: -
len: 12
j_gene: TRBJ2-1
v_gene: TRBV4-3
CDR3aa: ASRQGSVSNEQF

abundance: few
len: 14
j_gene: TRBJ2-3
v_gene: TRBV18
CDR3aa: ASSPPSSGGSNTQY

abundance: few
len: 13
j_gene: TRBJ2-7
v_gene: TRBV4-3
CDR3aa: ASSYTTGQGYEQY

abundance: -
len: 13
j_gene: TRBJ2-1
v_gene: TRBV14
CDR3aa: ASSQFGTFINEQF

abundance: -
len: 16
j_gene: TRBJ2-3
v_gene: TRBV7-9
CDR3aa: ASSSTGSKGPRTDTQY

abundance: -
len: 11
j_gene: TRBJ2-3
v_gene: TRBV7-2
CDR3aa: ASSLVGTDTQY

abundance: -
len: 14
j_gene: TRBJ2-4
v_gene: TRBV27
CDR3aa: ASSSANLGGRRLQY

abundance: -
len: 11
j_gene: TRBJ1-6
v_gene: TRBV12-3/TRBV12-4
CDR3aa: ASSLRRVPPLH

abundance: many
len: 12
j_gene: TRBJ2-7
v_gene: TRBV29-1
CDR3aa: SVEDVQGELGQY

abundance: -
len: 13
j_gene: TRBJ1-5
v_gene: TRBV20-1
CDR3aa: SALDGPYSNQPQH

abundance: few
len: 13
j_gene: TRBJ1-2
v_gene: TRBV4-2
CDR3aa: ASSQDAIPDGGYT

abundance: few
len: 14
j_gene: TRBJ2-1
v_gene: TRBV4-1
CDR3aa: ASSQLDLLVYNEQF

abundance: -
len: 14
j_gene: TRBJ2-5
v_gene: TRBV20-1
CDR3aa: SARDPLAGAQETQY

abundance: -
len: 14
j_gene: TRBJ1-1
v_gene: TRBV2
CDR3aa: ASSGSPRQGDVEAF

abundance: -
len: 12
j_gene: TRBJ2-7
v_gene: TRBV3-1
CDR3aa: ASSTRDATYEQY

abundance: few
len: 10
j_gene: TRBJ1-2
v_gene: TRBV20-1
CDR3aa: SARGGGYGYT

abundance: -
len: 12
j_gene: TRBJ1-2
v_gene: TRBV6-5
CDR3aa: ASSYSGGTYGYT

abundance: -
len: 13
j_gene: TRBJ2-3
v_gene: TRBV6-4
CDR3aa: ASSVRAGATDTQY

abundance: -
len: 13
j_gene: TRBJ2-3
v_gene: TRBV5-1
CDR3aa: ASTFLPGGADTQY

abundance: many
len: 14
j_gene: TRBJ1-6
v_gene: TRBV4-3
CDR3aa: ASSQDYGTGFSPLH

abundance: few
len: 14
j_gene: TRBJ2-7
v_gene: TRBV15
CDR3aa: ATSRDRPGTHYEQY

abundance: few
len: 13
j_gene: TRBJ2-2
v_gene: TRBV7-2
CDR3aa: ASSLGRGNTGELF

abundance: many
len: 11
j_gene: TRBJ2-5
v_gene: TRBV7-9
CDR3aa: ASSSTRKETQY

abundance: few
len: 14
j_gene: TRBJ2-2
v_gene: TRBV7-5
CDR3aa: ISVPEAPRGAGELF

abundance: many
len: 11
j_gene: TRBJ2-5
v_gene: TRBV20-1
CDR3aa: SVRDTGDWTQY

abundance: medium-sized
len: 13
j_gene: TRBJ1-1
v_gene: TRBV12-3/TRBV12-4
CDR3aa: ASSTPQGMDTEAF

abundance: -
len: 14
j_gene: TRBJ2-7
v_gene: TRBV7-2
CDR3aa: ASSIRTSGTAYEQY

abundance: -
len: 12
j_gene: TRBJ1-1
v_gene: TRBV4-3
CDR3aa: ASRETGYRTEAF

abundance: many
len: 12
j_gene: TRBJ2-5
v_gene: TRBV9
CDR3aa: ASSVQPGQETQY

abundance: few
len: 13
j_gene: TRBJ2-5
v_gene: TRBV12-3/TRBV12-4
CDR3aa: ASSFGGRGEETQY

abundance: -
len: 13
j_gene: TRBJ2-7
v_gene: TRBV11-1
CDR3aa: ASSPGQGRNYEQY

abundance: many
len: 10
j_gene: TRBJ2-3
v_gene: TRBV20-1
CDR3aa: SESGATDTQY

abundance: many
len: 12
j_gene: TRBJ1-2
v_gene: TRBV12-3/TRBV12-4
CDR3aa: ASSGGLTNYGYT

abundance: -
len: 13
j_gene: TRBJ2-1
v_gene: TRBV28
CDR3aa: ASSLLRGDRSEQF

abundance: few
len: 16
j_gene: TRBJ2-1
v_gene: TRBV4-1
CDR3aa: ASSRSRIQRGFYNEQF

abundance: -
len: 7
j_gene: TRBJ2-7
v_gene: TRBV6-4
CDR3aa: ANHYEQY